This T cell receptor beta chain derives from a study of vaccination and CD4 T cells after COVID-19. At the level of the study: Those taking part got two shots of either the BNT162b2 or the mRNA-1273 vaccine. Post-vaccination samples were procured at a median of around 79 days following dose two (range 14 to 241).

As to this clonotype: Its antigen is unknown.

An Oncomine TCR Beta short-read assay was used to sequence the DNA from cultured CD4+ T cells. Cultured CD4+ T cells were the source of extracted genomic DNA. TCRdb re-analysed the PCR reads in MiXCR, keeping a single row per CDR3 protein. The data contain approximately 15,000 distinct CDR3 sequences, about 28% of them seen just once; the ten biggest clones take up about a sixth. Study results and caveats: The analysis of convalescent patients involved relatively few individuals and lacked early post-infection timepoints.

The sample's treatment: approximately nine-day PBMC culture with coronavirus spike peptide pools or control peptides (ViraFEST assay). Germline loops: CDR1 MNHEY, CDR2 SVGAGI. Between the trimmed V and J ends, which lost 4 bases and 1 base, there was a span of 7 bases. The CDR3 is made up of 14 amino acids. Sequencing was performed on cultured CD4+ T cells from blood. The rearrangement joins TRBV6-5 to TRBJ2-2; D uncertain. This clonotype was sampled from a human donor with COVID-19. CDR3 protein: CASSLARNTGELFF. In DNA form, the CDR3 reads TGTGCCAGCAGTTTGGCTAGGAACACCGGGGAGCTGTTTTTT.